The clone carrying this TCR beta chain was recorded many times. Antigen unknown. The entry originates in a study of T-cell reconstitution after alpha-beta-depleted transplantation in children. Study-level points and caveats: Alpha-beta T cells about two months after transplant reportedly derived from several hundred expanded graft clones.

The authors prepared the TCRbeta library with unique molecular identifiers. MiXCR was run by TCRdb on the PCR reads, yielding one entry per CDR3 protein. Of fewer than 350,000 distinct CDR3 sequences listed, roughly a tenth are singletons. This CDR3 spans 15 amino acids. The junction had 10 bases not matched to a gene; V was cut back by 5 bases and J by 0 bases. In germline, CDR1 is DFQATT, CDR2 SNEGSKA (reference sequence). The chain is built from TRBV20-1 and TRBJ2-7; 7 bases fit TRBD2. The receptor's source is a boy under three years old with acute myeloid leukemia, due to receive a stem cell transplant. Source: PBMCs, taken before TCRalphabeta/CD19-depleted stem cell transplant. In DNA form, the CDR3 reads TGCAGTGCTCCCCCCCTGGCGGGGGACTCCTACGAGCAGTACTTC. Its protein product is CSAPPLAGDSYEQYF.